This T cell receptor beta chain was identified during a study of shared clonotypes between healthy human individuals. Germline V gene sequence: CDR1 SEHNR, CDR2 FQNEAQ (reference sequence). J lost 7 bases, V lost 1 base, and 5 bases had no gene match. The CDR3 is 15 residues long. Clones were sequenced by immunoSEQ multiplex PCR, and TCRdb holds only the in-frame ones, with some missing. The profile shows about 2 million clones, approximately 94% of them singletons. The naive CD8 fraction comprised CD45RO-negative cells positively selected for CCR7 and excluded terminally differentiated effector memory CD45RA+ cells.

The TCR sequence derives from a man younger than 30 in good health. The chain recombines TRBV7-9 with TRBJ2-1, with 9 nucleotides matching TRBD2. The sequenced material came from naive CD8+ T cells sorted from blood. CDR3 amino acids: CASSLVSGSMNEQFF. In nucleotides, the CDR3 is TGTGCCAGCAGCTTAGTTAGCGGGAGTATGAATGAGCAGTTCTTC.